This T cell receptor beta chain came from a study of human T cells and chemical hapten exposure. Overall study context: Largely, small differences in pooled library volume made per-sample TCR yields vary. Study-level findings and limits: With regard to DPC sensitization, TCRs above 1 in 1000 frequency did not change.

This clonotype was picked up many times. The antigen is unknown. Documented time point: patch test 3, about 24 weeks after DPC sensitization. The treatment: therapeutic diphenylcyclopropenone sensitization with weekly scalp DPC. Whole blood, unfractionated, served as the material for total RNA extraction. TCRdb redid the calling of the RACE reads with MiXCR, one entry per CDR3 protein. The table includes roughly 32,000 distinct CDR3 sequences, 5% to 6.5% detected once. The germline V gene encodes CDR1 LNHDA and CDR2 SQIVND (reference sequence). Trimming took 2 bases from V and 0 from J, leaving 12 bases between them. This CDR3 spans 16 amino acids.

The sequences come from whole blood, collected in connection with sensitization to the hapten diphenylcyclopropenone (DPC). The chain joins TRBV19 to TRBJ2-3; D is undetermined. The TCR sequence derives from a man aged 30 to 39 with alopecia areata. Some clones in this sample may be carry-over from other donors' samples. The DNA of the CDR3 is TGTGCCAGTAGTATAAGCCCAGGTGCTAGCACAGATACGCAGTATTTT. Translation gives CASSISPGASTDTQYF. The whole variable domain, filled in from reference TRBV19 and TRBJ2-3, reads DGGITQSPKYLFRKEGQNVTLSCEQNLNHDAMYWYRQDPGQGLRLIYYSQIVNDFQKGDIAEGYSVSREKKESFPLTVTSAQKNPTAFYLCASSISPGASTDTQYFGPGTRLTVL.